The present T cell receptor (beta chain) was sequenced within a study of T cells after yellow fever vaccination. Trimming removed 3 bases from V and 0 bases from J; junction bases left unmatched: 6. CDR1 is SGHVS, CDR2 FQNEAQ, per germline. The CDR3 is 16 residues long. Each CDR3 protein gets one entry after TCRdb re-called the 5' RACE reads with MiXCR. Among approximately 510,000 distinct CDR3 sequences listed, less than 25% were seen once. The clonotype comes from a man between 18 and 29 years old who received the YFV17D yellow fever vaccine. This sequence joins TRBV7-8 and TRBJ2-3, with 7 bases lining up with TRBD2. The sample consisted of PBMCs, taken roughly 20 days after the first yellow fever vaccination. The CDR3 DNA follows: TGTGCCAGCAGCTTGGGAGCGGGGTATAGCACAGATACGCAGTATTTT. Protein sequence: CASSLGAGYSTDTQYF.